The entry below describes one T cell receptor beta chain. Its target is unknown. The data are from a study of radiotherapy plus CTLA-4 blockade in lung cancer. Study results and limitations: In blood, early T cell clone dynamics reportedly predicted response best, together with interferon-beta. Blood-borne expansion of tumor-derived TCR clones followed radiotherapy plus ipilimumab.

The CDR3 loop spans 14 amino acids. V was trimmed by 3 bases and J by 4 bases, leaving 10 bases between them. CDR1 is SGDLS, CDR2 YYNGEE, per germline. Focal radiation and CTLA-4 blockade (ipilimumab) were tested in chemo-refractory metastatic non-small-cell lung cancer patients. The assay was immunoSEQ multiplex PCR, and TCRdb's table has in-frame clones only and misses some. The sample carries approximately 40,000 clones, 65% to 90% recorded once. This receptor was identified in a human donor with non-small cell lung cancer whose response to radiotherapy plus ipilimumab could not be evaluated. The material was peripheral blood, obtained from a patient treated with radiotherapy plus ipilimumab. The chain joins TRBV9 to TRBJ2-2; a possible D gene is TRBD2 (5 bases). CDR3 coding DNA: TGTGCCAGCAGCGCCGAGGGTGGCACCGGGGAGCTGTTTTTT. This translates into CASSAEGGTGELFF. Complete variable domain (other parts from reference TRBV9 and TRBJ2-2): DSGVTQTPKHLITATGQRVTLRCSPRSGDLSVYWYQQSLDQGLQFLIQYYNGEERAKGNILERFSAQQFPDLHSELNLSSLELGDSALYFCASSAEGGTGELFFGEGSRLTVL.